This entry concerns a single T cell receptor (beta chain). The CDR3 contains 14 residues. Per the germline V gene, CDR1 is SGHVS and CDR2 is FQNEAQ. V was cut by 1 base and J by 3 bases, with 10 bases left in between. These data are taken from a study of blood T cell repertoires in COVID-19. As handled by the study authors: From reference gene primer amplification, estimates of nucleated cell counts were derived. Profiling relied on immunoSEQ multiplex PCR, and the TCRdb table lists in-frame clones only, not all of them. That table supplies the V and J calls and clone size; D and trimming were determined from the DNA. The data show 200,000 or so clones, over 70% seen once.

The specimen was peripheral blood. The TCR was taken from a man aged 55 to 70 with active or convalescent COVID-19. This chain uses TRBV7-8 with TRBJ2-7; tentative D call: TRBD2 (5 bases). The CDR3 here is CASSLVPRDYEQYF. The CDR3 coding sequence is TGTGCCAGCAGCTTAGTTCCTCGGGACTACGAGCAGTACTTC.